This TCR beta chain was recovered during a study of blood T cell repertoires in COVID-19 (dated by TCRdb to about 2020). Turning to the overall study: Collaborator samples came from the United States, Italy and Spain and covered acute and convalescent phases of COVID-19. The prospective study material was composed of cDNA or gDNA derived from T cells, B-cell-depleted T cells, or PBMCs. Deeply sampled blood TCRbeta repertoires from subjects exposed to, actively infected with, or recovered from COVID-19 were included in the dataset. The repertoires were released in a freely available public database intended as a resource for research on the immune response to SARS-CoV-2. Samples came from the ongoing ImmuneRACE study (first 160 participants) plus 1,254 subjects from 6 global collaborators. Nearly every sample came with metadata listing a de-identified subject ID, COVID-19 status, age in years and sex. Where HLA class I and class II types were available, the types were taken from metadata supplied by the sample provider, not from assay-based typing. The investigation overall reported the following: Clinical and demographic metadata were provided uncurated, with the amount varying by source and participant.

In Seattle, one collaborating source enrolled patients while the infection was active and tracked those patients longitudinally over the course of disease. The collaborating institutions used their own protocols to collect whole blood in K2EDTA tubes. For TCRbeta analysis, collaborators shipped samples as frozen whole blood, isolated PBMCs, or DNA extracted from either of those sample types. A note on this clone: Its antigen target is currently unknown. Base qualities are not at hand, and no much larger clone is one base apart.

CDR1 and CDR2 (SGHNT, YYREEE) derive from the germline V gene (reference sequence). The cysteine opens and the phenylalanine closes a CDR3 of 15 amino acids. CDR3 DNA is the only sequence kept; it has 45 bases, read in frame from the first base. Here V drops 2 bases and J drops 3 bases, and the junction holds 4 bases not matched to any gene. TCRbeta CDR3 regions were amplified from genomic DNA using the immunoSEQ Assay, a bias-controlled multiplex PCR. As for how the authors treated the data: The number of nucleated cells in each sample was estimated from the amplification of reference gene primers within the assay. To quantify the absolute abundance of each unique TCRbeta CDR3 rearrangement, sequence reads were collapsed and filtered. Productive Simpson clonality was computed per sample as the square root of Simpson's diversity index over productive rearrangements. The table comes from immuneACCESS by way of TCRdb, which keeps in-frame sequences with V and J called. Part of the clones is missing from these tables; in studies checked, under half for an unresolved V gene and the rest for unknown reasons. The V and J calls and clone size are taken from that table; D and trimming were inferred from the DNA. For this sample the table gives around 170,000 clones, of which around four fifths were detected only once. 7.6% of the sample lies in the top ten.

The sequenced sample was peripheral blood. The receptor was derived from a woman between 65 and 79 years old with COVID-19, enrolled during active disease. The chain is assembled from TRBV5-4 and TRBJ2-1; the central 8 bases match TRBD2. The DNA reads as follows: TGTGCCAGCAGCTTCCGGGAGGGCCTCTACAATGAGCAGTTCTTC. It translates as CASSFREGLYNEQFF.